The rows below give T cell receptor beta chains drawn from one sample of a study of CD8+ T cells in alopecia areata. The method was immunoSEQ multiplex PCR; TCRdb's version includes in-frame clones alone and lacks a portion of them. The data contain about 120,000 clones, less than 75% of them singletons. Sequenced here: CD8+ T cells sorted from blood, sampled at week 4, from a patient treated with tofacitinib. Receptors originate from a human donor with alopecia areata. Each CDR3 is given with its conserved first and last residue. The D gene is left open where the match is weak. Clone size is given for some rows only: seen once, a few or many times, or a class if the clone is expanded.

.,.,TRBJ1-1,TRBV29-1,TGCAGCGTTGACCGAAAAGGGGCTGGAACTGAAGCTTTCTTT,CSVDRKGAGTEAFF
.,.,TRBJ2-1,TRBV6-5,TGTGCCAGCAGTTCTGGGGAATACAATGAGCAGTTCTTC,CASSSGEYNEQFF
.,.,TRBJ1-1,TRBV30,TGTGCCTGGATAGCAGGGGCAGCTTTCTTT,CAWIAGAAFF
.,.,TRBJ1-1,TRBV5-1,TGCGCCAGCAGCTTAGGCAGGGCGATGGTGAACACTGAAGCTTTCTTT,CASSLGRAMVNTEAFF
TRBD1,.,TRBJ1-1,TRBV7-2,TGTGCCAGCAGCTCGGGACAGGGGACCACTGAAGCTTTCTTT,CASSSGQGTTEAFF
.,.,TRBJ2-3,TRBV30,TGTGCCTGGAGTGTAATGGGAGCTGATACGCAGTATTTT,CAWSVMGADTQYF
.,.,TRBJ1-2,TRBV7-2,TGTGCCAGCAGCTTAGATGAAGGGGATTTTTATGGCTACACCTTC,CASSLDEGDFYGYTF
.,.,TRBJ2-1,TRBV29-1,TGCAGCGTTGAAGACACAGTGGTTGGAAACTCCTACAATGAGCAGTTCTTC,CSVEDTVVGNSYNEQFF
TRBD1,.,TRBJ2-2,TRBV29-1,TGCAGCGTGGAGGGACAGGGGAAGAACACCGGGGAGCTGTTTTTT,CSVEGQGKNTGELFF
TRBD1,few,TRBJ2-5,TRBV29-1,TGCAGCGTTGAGACAGGGATTCAAGAGACCCAGTACTTC,CSVETGIQETQYF
TRBD1,few,TRBJ2-5,TRBV29-1,TGCAGCGTTGAGGACAGGGACGACGAGACCCAGTACTTC,CSVEDRDDETQYF
.,.,TRBJ2-1,TRBV25-1,TGTGCCAGCAGTGCCCGGACTGTATACAATGAGCAGTTCTTC,CASSARTVYNEQFF
TRBD2,.,TRBJ2-7,TRBV2,TGTGCCAGCAGTGAAGCGGGGACTAGCGGGGGGTACGAGCAGTACTTC,CASSEAGTSGGYEQYF
TRBD1,few,TRBJ2-7,TRBV5-1,TGCGCCAGCAGCAACCCGGGACAGGGAATTTACGAGCAGTACTTC,CASSNPGQGIYEQYF
TRBD2,.,TRBJ2-5,TRBV30,TGTGCCTGGAGTGTACAGCGGGGGGGCTGGGAGACCCAGTACTTC,CAWSVQRGGWETQYF
.,.,TRBJ1-1,TRBV29-1,TGCAGCGTTCAGAGGGGGACTGAAGCTTTCTTT,CSVQRGTEAFF
.,.,TRBJ1-1,TRBV2,TGTGCCAGCAGTGAAGCAAGTACAGGGTCGGTTGACACTGAAGCTTTCTTT,CASSEASTGSVDTEAFF
TRBD1,.,TRBJ2-3,TRBV4-1,TGCGCCAGCAGCCACGTCCAGGGGGTTAGCACAGATACGCAGTATTTT,CASSHVQGVSTDTQYF
TRBD1,many,TRBJ2-7,TRBV29-1,TGCAGCGTTGATGGGGACAGGGACGCGGGGGAGCAGTACTTC,CSVDGDRDAGEQYF
TRBD1,.,TRBJ2-7,TRBV7-9,TGTGCCAGCAGCTTTGTAGGCCCAGGGGGCGCAGAGCAGTACTTC,CASSFVGPGGAEQYF
TRBD1,.,TRBJ2-7,TRBV4-1,TGCGCCAGCAGCCTCGGACAGGGGGGATACGAGCAGTACTTC,CASSLGQGGYEQYF
.,.,TRBJ2-3,TRBV29-1,TGCAGCGTTGAAGGACTAGAGGGTTTCCAGTATTTT,CSVEGLEGFQYF
.,.,TRBJ1-1,TRBV18,TGTGCCAGCTCAACCACAGAAATCAGCGAAGCTTTCTTT,CASSTTEISEAFF
.,few,TRBJ2-3,TRBV6-6,TGTGCCAGCAGTTACCCCCTCCACACAGATACGCAGTATTTT,CASSYPLHTDTQYF
TRBD2,.,TRBJ2-3,TRBV14,TGTGCCAGCAGCCCTAGCGGGGTTAGCACAGATACGCAGTATTTT,CASSPSGVSTDTQYF
TRBD2,few,TRBJ2-3,TRBV30,TGTGCCTGGACCGAGACTAGCGGGGGAAGGGATACGCAGTATTTT,CAWTETSGGRDTQYF
.,few,TRBJ2-2,TRBV29-1,TGCGTTGGCAGGGGCGGAAGCACCGGGGAGCTGTTTTTT,CVGRGGSTGELFF
.,few,TRBJ2-5,TRBV7-9,TGTGCCAGCAACAACCCAGGGGTCGGGGAGACCCAGTACTTC,CASNNPGVGETQYF
TRBD1,once,TRBJ1-5,TRBV4-1,TGCGCCAGCAGCCCGGAAGGGACAGGGACGGGTCAGCCCCAGCATTTT,CASSPEGTGTGQPQHF
TRBD1,.,TRBJ2-2,TRBV19,TGTGCCAGTAGTACCGGACAGGGGGCTAGGACCGGGGAGCTGTTTTTT,CASSTGQGARTGELFF
TRBD2,.,TRBJ2-1,TRBV6-5,TGTGCCTCCGGAAGCGGGGGGTTTAATGAGCAGTTCTTC,CASGSGGFNEQFF
.,.,TRBJ1-2,TRBV29-1,TGCAGCGTTGAACCTGACACCTATGGCTACACCTTC,CSVEPDTYGYTF
.,.,TRBJ2-1,TRBV25-1,TGTGCCAGCAGTGTGGACAGCGGCCTTGAGCAGTTCTTC,CASSVDSGLEQFF
.,.,TRBJ2-2,TRBV4-3,TGCGCCAGCAGCCAAGGCCCCCCACACACCGGGGAGCTGTTTTTT,CASSQGPPHTGELFF
.,.,TRBJ2-2,TRBV30,TGTGCCTGGAGTGTACGGTGGGGAATCTTGAACACCGGGGAGCTGTTTTTT,CAWSVRWGILNTGELFF
.,.,TRBJ2-7,TRBV6-6,TGTGCCAGCAGACCATGGGAGGAGGAGCAGTACTTC,CASRPWEEEQYF
.,.,TRBJ1-5,TRBV29-1,TGCAGCGTTCAAAAGGGCCAGCCCCAGCATTTT,CSVQKGQPQHF
.,.,TRBJ2-2,TRBV30,TGTGCCTGGAAATCTCCGAACACCGGGGAGCTGTTTTTT,CAWKSPNTGELFF
TRBD2,.,TRBJ2-7,TRBV4-1,TGCGCCAGCAGCCAAGAGGGAGCGGGGGACGCCTACGAGCAGTACTTC,CASSQEGAGDAYEQYF
.,.,TRBJ2-3,TRBV7-2,TGTGCCAGCAGCTCGCTCGGGGCCACAGATACGCAGTATTTT,CASSSLGATDTQYF
.,.,TRBJ1-1,TRBV29-1,TGCAGCGCGGGGCTCCACACTGAAGCTTTCTTT,CSAGLHTEAFF
.,.,TRBJ2-7,TRBV11-2,TGTGCCAGCAGTCTCACAGGGCACGAGCAGTACTTC,CASSLTGHEQYF
TRBD1,.,TRBJ1-5,TRBV9,TGTGCCAGCAGCGTAGGAACAGGGGGAGGCAATCAGCCCCAGCATTTT,CASSVGTGGGNQPQHF
.,.,TRBJ2-7,TRBV7-2,TGTGCCAGCAGCTTAAGCAGAACCTACGAGCAGTACTTC,CASSLSRTYEQYF
.,.,TRBJ2-5,TRBV23-1,TGCGCCAGCATTTCATTGGAAGAGACCCAGTACTTC,CASISLEETQYF
.,few,TRBJ2-5,TRBV29-1,TGCAGCGTCCTGGGGCAGGACCTCGGGGAGACCCAGTACTTC,CSVLGQDLGETQYF
.,.,TRBJ1-1,TRBV29-1,TGCAGCGTTGAAGGGGAATGGGGAACTGAAGCTTTCTTT,CSVEGEWGTEAFF
.,.,TRBJ1-6,TRBV4-3,TGCGCCAGCAGCCAAGGCGTGGGCATGGGGTCACCCCTCCACTTT,CASSQGVGMGSPLHF
TRBD1,once,TRBJ2-5,TRBV20-1,TGCAGTGCCAGACAGGGGGAGACCCAGTACTTC,CSARQGETQYF
.,.,TRBJ1-1,TRBV7-9,TGTGCCAGCAGCTCCCTTGAGACAGGGAACACTGAAGCTTTCTTT,CASSSLETGNTEAFF
.,.,TRBJ2-3,TRBV27,TGTGCCAGCAGTTCCATTGGGGATACGCAGTATTTT,CASSSIGDTQYF
.,.,TRBJ2-5,TRBV6-6,TGTGCCAGCAGTTACCGCAGTTGGGGCCAAGAGACCCAGTACTTC,CASSYRSWGQETQYF
TRBD2,.,TRBJ2-7,TRBV29-1,TGCAGCGTTGAGGCTAGCGGGGGCTACGAGCAGTACTTC,CSVEASGGYEQYF
TRBD1,once,TRBJ2-2,TRBV30,TGTGCCTTAAGGACAGGGCCCACCGGGGAGCTGTTTTTT,CALRTGPTGELFF